The clone carrying this T cell receptor (beta chain) was detected only a few times. TCRdb re-called the 5' RACE reads with MiXCR, one entry per CDR3 protein. The data show hundreds of thousands of distinct CDR3 sequences, roughly 13% seen once. The sample comes from a study of T cells after yellow fever vaccination. Losses at the gene ends were 5 bases for V and 5 bases for J; bases not matched to a gene: 3. The CDR3 runs 13 residues. CDR1 and CDR2 from the germline V gene are SGHTA and FQGNSA. The clonotype originates from a man aged 25 to 40 who received the YFV17D yellow fever vaccine. The sequencing used PBMCs, collected on the day of the yellow fever booster vaccination. V is TRBV7-2 and J is TRBJ2-1; 7 bases match TRBD2. The CDR3 spells CASSLLAHNEQFF. The CDR3 region has the DNA TGTGCCAGCAGCCTACTAGCGCACAATGAGCAGTTCTTC.